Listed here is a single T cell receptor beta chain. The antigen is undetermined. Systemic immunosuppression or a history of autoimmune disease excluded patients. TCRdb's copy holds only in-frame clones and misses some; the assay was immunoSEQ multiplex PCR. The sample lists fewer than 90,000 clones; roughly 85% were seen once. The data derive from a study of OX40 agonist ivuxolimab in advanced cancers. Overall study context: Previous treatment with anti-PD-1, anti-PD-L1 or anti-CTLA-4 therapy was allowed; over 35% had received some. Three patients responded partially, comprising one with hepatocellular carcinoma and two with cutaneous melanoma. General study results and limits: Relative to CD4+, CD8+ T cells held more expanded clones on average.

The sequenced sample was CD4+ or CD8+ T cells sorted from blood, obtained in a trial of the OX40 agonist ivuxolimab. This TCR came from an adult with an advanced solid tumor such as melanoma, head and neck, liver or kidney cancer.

The CDR3 sequence is CASTGTGESYEQYF. In DNA form, the CDR3 reads TGTGCCAGCACCGGGACAGGGGAATCCTACGAGCAGTACTTC. The chain uses TRBV7-9 and TRBJ2-7, with 10 bases lining up with TRBD1. Germline V CDR1 and CDR2: SEHNR, FQNEAQ (reference sequence). The V gene end was trimmed by 7 bases and the J gene end by 1 base; junction bases not matched to a gene: 4. The CDR3 length is 14 residues.